This T cell receptor (beta chain) emerged from a study of cytomegalovirus exposure and HLA in healthy donors. This CDR3 spans 13 amino acids. The junction had 0 bases not matched to a gene; V was cut back by 3 bases and J by 4 bases. Germline V CDR1 and CDR2: LNHNV, YYDKDF (reference sequence). It was with 60 Vbeta and 13 Jbeta primers that the PCR ran. TCRdb's table, derived via immunoSEQ multiplex PCR, lists solely in-frame clones and lacks some. The sample includes 95,000 to 150,000 clones, around 80% seen only once; the top ten take about 3%. The receptor's source is a woman aged 35 to 49 in good health and CMV-seropositive. V usage is TRBV15 and J usage is TRBJ2-5, with 9 bases fitting TRBD1. The sample taken for sequencing was PBMCs. CDR3 coding DNA: TGTGCCACCAGCAGGGACAGGGGAGAGACCCAGTACTTC. This gives the protein CATSRDRGETQYF.